This T cell receptor (beta chain) was observed in a study of blood T cell repertoires in COVID-19. Across the whole study: The United States, Italy and Spain provided the acute and convalescent COVID-19 samples.

Trimming took 5 bases from V and 10 from J, leaving 17 bases between them. Germline CDR1 and CDR2: MNHEY and SVGAGI. This CDR3 has 14 residues. Under the authors' procedure: Nucleated cell counts were estimated from reference gene primer amplification. Generated by immunoSEQ multiplex PCR, the TCRdb table keeps only in-frame clones and is missing some. The V and J calls and clone size come from that table; D and trimming were worked out from the DNA. In the table there are more than 150,000 clones, around 90% of which are singletons. The clonotype originates from a man in his 60s with acute or convalescent COVID-19. The chain combines TRBV6-5 with TRBJ1-4, with D tentatively TRBD1 (5 bases). Sequencing was performed on peripheral blood. The CDR3 sequence is CASSPGGSQGKLFF. CDR3 DNA: TGTGCCAGCAGTCCGGGAGGGAGTCAGGGAAAACTGTTTTTT.